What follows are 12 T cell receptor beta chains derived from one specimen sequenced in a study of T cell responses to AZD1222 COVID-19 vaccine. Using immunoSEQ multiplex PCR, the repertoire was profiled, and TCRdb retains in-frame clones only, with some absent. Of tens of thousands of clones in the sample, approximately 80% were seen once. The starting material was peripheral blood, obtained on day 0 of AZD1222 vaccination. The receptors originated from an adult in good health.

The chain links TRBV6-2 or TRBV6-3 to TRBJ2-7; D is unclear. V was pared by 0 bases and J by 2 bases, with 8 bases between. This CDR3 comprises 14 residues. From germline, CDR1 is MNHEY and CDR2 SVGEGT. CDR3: CASSYSSGPYEQYF. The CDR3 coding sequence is TGTGCCAGCAGTTACTCGAGTGGCCCCTACGAGCAGTACTTC.

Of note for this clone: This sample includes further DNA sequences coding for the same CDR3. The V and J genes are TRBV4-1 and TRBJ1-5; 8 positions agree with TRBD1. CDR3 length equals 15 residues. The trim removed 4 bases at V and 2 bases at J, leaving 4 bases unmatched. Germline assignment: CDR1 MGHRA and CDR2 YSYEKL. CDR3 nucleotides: TGCGCCAGCAGCCGAGGACAGGGAGGCAATCAGCCCCAGCATTTT. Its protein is CASSRGQGGNQPQHF.

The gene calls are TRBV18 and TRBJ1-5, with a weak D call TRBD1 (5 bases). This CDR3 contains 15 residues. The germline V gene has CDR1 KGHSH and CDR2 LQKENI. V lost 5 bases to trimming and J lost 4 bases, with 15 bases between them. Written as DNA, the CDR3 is TGTGCCAGCTCAGCCGGTGAAGGGGTTAATCAGCCCCAGCATTTT. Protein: CASSAGEGVNQPQHF.

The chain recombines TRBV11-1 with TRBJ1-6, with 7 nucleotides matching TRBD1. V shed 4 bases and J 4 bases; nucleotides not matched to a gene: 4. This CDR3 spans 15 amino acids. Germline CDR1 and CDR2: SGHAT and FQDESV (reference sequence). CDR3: CASSSETGYNSPLHF. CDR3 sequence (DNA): TGTGCCAGCAGCTCCGAGACAGGGTATAATTCACCCCTCCACTTT.

The CDR3 nucleotides are TGTGCCAGTAGCCACTGGGACAGGGGCGAGCAGTACTTC. Protein sequence: CASSHWDRGEQYF. V is TRBV19 and J is TRBJ2-7; 10 bases map to TRBD1. Trimming at V came to 6 bases and at J to 6 bases, leaving 5 bases not matched to a gene. Germline CDR1 and CDR2: LNHDA and SQIVND (reference sequence). The CDR3 sequence is 13 residues long.

The CDR3 sequence is CASSRERGGGYTF. In DNA, the CDR3 is TGTGCCAGCAGCAGGGAACGGGGGGGCGGCTACACCTTC. The rearrangement uses TRBV5-6 and TRBJ1-2; D is perhaps TRBD1 (6 bases). The germline V gene encodes CDR1 SGHDT and CDR2 YYEEEE. The V gene lost 4 bases and the J gene lost 8 bases, with 15 bases spanning the gap. The CDR3 contains 13 residues.

Here the CDR3 reads CASSQDGGNEKLFF. As DNA, the CDR3 is TGCGCCAGCAGCCAAGACGGGGGCAATGAAAAACTGTTTTTT. The V gene is TRBV4-1, the J gene TRBJ1-4; TRBD1 might be the D (6 bases). The CDR3 runs to 14 residues. Germline loops: CDR1 MGHRA, CDR2 YSYEKL. V lost 0 bases to trimming and J lost 5 bases, with 7 bases between them.

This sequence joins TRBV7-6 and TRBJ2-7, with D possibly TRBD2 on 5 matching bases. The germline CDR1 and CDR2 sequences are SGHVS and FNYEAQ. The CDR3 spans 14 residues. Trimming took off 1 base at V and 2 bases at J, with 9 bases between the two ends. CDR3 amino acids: CASSLDEGPYEQYF. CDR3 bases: TGTGCCAGCAGCTTAGACGAGGGCCCCTACGAGCAGTACTTC.

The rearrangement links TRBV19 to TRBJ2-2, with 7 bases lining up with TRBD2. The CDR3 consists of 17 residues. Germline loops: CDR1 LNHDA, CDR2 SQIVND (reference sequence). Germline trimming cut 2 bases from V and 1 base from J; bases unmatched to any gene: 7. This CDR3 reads CASSISRGGGNTGELFF. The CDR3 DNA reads TGTGCCAGTAGTATATCCCGCGGCGGGGGGAACACCGGGGAGCTGTTTTTT.

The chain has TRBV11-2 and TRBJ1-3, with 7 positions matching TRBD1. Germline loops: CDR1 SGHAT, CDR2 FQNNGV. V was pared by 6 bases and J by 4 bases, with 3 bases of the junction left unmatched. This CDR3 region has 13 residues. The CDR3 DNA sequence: TGTGCCAGCAGTACAGGGGCAGGAAACACCATATATTTT. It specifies CASSTGAGNTIYF.

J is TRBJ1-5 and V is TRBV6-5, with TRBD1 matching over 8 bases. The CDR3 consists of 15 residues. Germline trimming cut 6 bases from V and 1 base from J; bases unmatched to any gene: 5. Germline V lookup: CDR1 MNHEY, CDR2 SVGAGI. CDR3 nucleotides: TGTGCCAGCAGAGACAGGGGTTGGAGCAATCAGCCCCAGCATTTT. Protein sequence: CASRDRGWSNQPQHF.

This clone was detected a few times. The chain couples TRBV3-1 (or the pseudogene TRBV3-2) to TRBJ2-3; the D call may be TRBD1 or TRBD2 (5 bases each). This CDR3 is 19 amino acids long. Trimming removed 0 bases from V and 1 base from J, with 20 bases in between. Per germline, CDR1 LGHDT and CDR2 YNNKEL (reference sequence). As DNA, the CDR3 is TGTGCCAGCAGCCAAGACCCCCCGGTCGGGGCCGCCCGCACAGATACGCAGTATTTT. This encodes CASSQDPPVGAARTDTQYF.